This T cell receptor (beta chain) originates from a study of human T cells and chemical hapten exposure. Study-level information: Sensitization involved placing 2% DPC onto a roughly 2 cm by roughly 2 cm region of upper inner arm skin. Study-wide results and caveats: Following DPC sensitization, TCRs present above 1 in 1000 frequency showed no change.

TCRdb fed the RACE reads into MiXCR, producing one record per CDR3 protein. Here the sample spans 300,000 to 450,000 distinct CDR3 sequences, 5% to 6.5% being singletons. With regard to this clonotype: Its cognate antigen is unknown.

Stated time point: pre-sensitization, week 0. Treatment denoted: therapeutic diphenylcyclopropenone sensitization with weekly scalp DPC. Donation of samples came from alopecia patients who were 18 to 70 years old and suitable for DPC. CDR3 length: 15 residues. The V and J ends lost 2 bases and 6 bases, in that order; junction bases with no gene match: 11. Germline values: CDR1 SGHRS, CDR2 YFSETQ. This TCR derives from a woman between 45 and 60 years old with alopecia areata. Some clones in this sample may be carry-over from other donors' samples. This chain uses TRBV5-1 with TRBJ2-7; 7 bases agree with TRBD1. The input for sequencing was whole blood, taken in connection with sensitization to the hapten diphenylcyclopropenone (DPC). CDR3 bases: TGCGCCAGCAGCTTCCTCCTAGACAGGGACAGCGAGCAGTACTTC. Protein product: CASSFLLDRDSEQYF.